These 10 T cell receptor beta chains share one sample of origin, sequenced in a study of blood T cell repertoires in COVID-19. The assay was immunoSEQ multiplex PCR, and TCRdb's table has in-frame clones only and misses some. The profile shows 250,000 to 300,000 clones, 70% to 90% of them singletons. Sequences were obtained from PBMCs or T cells enriched from blood (not recorded which). These receptors were collected from a woman in her twenties or thirties who had recovered from COVID-19.

The chain recombines TRBV29-1 with TRBJ1-2; a weak D match, TRBD1 (5 bases). The V gene's germline CDR1 is SQVTM and CDR2 ANQGSEA. CDR3 size: 14 residues. V shed 4 bases and J shed 0 bases, with 12 bases lying between them. This chain's CDR3 is CSVVGALTNYGYTF. In nucleotides, the CDR3 is TGCAGCGTTGTAGGGGCACTGACTAACTATGGCTACACCTTC.

To note about this clone: This CDR3 is also generated by other DNA sequences in the sample. This chain joins TRBV5-1 and TRBJ2-3, with 7 bases that match TRBD2. Trimming at V came to 1 base and at J to 4 bases, leaving 6 bases not matched to a gene. Germline lookup yields CDR1 SGHRS and CDR2 YFSETQ. This CDR3 has 15 residues. Here the CDR3 reads CASSLRGVGPDTQYF. In DNA, the CDR3 is TGCGCCAGCAGCTTGCGGGGGGTCGGCCCAGATACGCAGTATTTT.

The chain links TRBV12-1 to TRBJ2-5; the table calls TRBD2, which could not be checked here. TRBV12-1 is a pseudogene locus. The CDR3 contains 15 residues. The CDR3 loop reads CASSPRSRGRETQYF. CDR3 bases: TGTGCCAGCAGCCCGAGGAGCCGGGGGAGAGAGACCCAGTACTTC.

J is TRBJ1-1 and V is TRBV7-8; D remains unclear. Looked up from germline, CDR1 is SGHVS and CDR2 is FQNEAQ. V was shortened by 5 bases and J by 0 bases, with 10 bases between the two germline ends. The length of the CDR3 is 14 residues. Here the CDR3 reads CASSPQTLNTEAFF. For the CDR3, the DNA is TGTGCCAGCAGCCCACAGACACTGAACACTGAAGCTTTCTTT.

This clone appeared once. The CDR3 loop reads CASSKHTGDTYQETQYF. The CDR3 DNA reads TGTGCCAGCAGTAAACATACAGGGGACACGTACCAAGAGACCCAGTACTTC. The chain links TRBV27 to TRBJ2-5, with TRBD1 matching over 7 bases. In germline, CDR1 is MNHEY, CDR2 SMNVEV (reference sequence). This CDR3 has 17 amino acids. After removal of 5 bases from V and 0 bases from J, the junction contained 12 bases not matched to a gene.

The chain is built from TRBV7-8 and TRBJ2-7; TRBD1 matches 8 bases. Germline CDR1 is SGHVS and CDR2 is FQNEAQ. CDR3 length equals 16 residues. Losses at the gene ends were 5 bases for V and 1 base for J; bases not matched to a gene: 10. In DNA, the CDR3 is TGTGCCAGCAGCCATTTTTCCGGACAGGGATCCTACGAGCAGTACTTC. It is translated as CASSHFSGQGSYEQYF.

V gene TRBV19 combines with J gene TRBJ1-4; D may be TRBD1 (5 bases). V was trimmed by 7 bases and J by 0 bases, leaving 21 bases between them. This CDR3 is built from 18 residues. Germline V gene lookup returns CDR1 LNHDA and CDR2 SQIVND (reference sequence). CDR3 DNA: TGTGCCAGTACCCCCAGGGCAGAGTCATTCGCAACTAATGAAAAACTGTTTTTT. This codes for CASTPRAESFATNEKLFF.

The chain is built from TRBV28 and TRBJ2-2, with TRBD2 as a possible D gene (5 bases). The CDR3 has 12 amino acids. The V end was cut by 11 bases, the J end by 7 bases, with 14 bases between. Germline CDR1 reads MDHEN; CDR2 reads SYDVKM. The CDR3 DNA reads as TGTGCCTCAACGGGGTCCGACGGGGAGCTGTTTTTT. Its translation: CASTGSDGELFF.

The V call is TRBV25-1, the J call TRBJ2-3; D is perhaps TRBD1 (6 bases). This CDR3 contains 14 residues. The germline gives CDR1 MGHDK, CDR2 SYGVNS. Trimming stripped 4 bases from V and 6 bases from J, with 14 bases between. The CDR3 nucleotides are TGTGCCAGCAGTGTTTCCAGGGGAGAGGATACGCAGTATTTT. This translates into CASSVSRGEDTQYF.

The rearrangement uses TRBV6-2 or TRBV6-3 and TRBJ2-3; TRBD2 aligns across 12 bases. Germline V lookup: CDR1 MNHEY, CDR2 SVGEGT. Losses at the gene ends were 3 bases for V and 5 bases for J; bases not matched to a gene: 6. The CDR3 extends over 16 amino acids. CDR3 DNA: TGTGCCAGCAGTTATTGGTCTAGCGGGAGGGGAGATACGCAGTATTTT. It translates to CASSYWSSGRGDTQYF.